This T cell receptor (beta chain) was retrieved from a study of spatial heterogeneity in lung cancer. Every cDNA TCR molecule received its own unique molecular identifier. TCRdb redid the calling of the 5' RACE reads with MiXCR, one entry per CDR3 protein. The top ten hold over 20% of the sample, which has around 9,900 distinct CDR3 sequences, less than 6% seen once. Study findings and constraints: Intratumoral expanded alpha and beta TCR counts were found to track tumor mutation counts.

The time point is: sample taken at primary tumor resection. Frozen PBMC, nontumor lung or tumor provided whole RNA, which was sequenced unsorted. The V and J ends lost 1 base and 1 base, in that order; junction bases with no gene match: 0. The germline gives CDR1 LNHDA, CDR2 SQIVND (reference sequence). This CDR3 contains 14 residues. Comments on this clonotype: Its antigen remains unknown.

The TCR was taken from a female donor with early-stage non-small cell lung cancer. V and J are TRBV19 and TRBJ1-1; 7 bases align to TRBD1. The sample in question was lung tumor tissue, obtained at surgery. DNA of the CDR3: TGTGCCAGTAGTATAGGACAGGGGAACACTGAAGCTTTCTTT. Translating gives CASSIGQGNTEAFF.